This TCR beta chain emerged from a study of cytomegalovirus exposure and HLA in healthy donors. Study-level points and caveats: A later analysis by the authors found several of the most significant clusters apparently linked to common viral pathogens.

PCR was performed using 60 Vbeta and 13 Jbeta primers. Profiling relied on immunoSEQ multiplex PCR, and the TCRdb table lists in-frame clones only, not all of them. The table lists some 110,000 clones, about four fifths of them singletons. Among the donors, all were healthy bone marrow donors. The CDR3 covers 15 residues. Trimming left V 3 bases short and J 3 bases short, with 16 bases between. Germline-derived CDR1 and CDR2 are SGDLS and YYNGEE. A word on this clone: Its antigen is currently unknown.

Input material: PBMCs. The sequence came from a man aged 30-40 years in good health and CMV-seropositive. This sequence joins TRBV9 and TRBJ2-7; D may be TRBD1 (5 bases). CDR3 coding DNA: TGTGCCAGCAGCGCCTTGACAGTCTTCGACTACGAGCAGTACTTC. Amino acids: CASSALTVFDYEQYF.